This T cell receptor beta chain was observed in a study of CD8+CD57+ T cells in acquired aplastic anemia. Genomic DNA templated the TCR beta VDJ and CDR3 profiling. TCRdb processed the reads anew with MiXCR; each CDR3 protein has one entry. Of some 180,000 distinct CDR3 sequences listed, less than 50% are singletons. CD8+CD57+ cell expansion, shown by flow cytometry, had occurred in the patients selected for sequencing. Trimming at V came to 10 bases and at J to 1 base, leaving 2 bases not matched to a gene. Per the germline V gene, CDR1 is SNHLY and CDR2 is FYNNEI. The CDR3 spans 12 residues. V gene TRBV2 combines with J gene TRBJ1-2; 8 bases are a match to TRBD1. The origin of this receptor is a human donor with aplastic anemia. The source material was sorted CD4+, CD8+, or CD8+CD57+ T cells (not recorded which) from PBMCs. The CDR3 region is CATDRGNYGYTF. CDR3 sequence (DNA): TGTGCCACCGACAGGGGTAACTATGGCTACACCTTC.